This TCR beta chain appears in the sequencing data of a study of pediatric ulcerative colitis. During colonoscopy, one to two rectal pinch biopsies were collected. Control subjects, colonoscoped for suspected IBD, had macroscopically and histologically normal endoscopy. Profiling relied on immunoSEQ multiplex PCR, and the TCRdb table lists in-frame clones only, not all of them. Among around 12,000 clones listed, around 77% were seen once. General study results and limits: Clonal expansions reduced rectal repertoire diversity in acute severe colitis. Substantially fewer templates came from a couple of patients' blood samples. All ulcerative colitis patients, but no controls, carried a couple of rectal clonotypes.

About this clone: Its matching antigen is unknown. An end of the junction does not agree with germline; a read error may underlie this.

From germline, CDR1 is MNHNS and CDR2 SASEGT. CDR3 size: 15 residues. The sequence derives from a boy aged 10-17 years who was a control in a study of pediatric ulcerative colitis. Sequenced input: gut tissue. V and J are TRBV6-1 and TRBJ2-7; the match to TRBD1 covers 9 bases. The CDR3 loop reads CASRENRDRAGVVDF. CDR3 nucleotide sequence: TGTGCCAGCAGGGAGAACCGGGACAGGGCCGGTGTTGTAGACTTC.